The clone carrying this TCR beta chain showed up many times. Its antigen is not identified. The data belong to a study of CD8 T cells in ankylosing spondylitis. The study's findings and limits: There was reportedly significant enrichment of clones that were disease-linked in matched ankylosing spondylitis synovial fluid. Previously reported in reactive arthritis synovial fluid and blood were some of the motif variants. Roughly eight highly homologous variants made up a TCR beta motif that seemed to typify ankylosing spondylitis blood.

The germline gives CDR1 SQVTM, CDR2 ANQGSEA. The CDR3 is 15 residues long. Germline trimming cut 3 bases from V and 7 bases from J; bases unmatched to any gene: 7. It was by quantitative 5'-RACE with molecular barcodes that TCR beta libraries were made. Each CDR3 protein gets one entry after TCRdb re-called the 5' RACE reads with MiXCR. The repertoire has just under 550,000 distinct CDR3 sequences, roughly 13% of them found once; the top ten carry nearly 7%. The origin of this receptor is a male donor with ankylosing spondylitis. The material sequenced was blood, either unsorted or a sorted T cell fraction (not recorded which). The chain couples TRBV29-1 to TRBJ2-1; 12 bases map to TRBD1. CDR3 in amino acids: CSVDGDRGQGNEQFF. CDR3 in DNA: TGCAGCGTTGACGGGGACAGGGGGCAGGGGAATGAGCAGTTCTTC.